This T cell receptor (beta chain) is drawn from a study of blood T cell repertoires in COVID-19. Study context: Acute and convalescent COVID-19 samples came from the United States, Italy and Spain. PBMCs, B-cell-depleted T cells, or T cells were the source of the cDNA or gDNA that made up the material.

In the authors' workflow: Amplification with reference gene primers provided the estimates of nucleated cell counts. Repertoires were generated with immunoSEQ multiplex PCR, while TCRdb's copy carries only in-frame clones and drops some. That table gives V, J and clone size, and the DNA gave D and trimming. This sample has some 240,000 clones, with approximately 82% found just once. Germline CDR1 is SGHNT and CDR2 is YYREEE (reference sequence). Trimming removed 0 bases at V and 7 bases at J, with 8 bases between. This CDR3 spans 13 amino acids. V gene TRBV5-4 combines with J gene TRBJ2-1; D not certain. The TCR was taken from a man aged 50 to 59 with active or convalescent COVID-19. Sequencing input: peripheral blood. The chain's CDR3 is CASSLEEFNEQFF. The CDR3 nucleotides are TGTGCCAGCAGCTTGGAGGAGTTTAATGAGCAGTTCTTC.